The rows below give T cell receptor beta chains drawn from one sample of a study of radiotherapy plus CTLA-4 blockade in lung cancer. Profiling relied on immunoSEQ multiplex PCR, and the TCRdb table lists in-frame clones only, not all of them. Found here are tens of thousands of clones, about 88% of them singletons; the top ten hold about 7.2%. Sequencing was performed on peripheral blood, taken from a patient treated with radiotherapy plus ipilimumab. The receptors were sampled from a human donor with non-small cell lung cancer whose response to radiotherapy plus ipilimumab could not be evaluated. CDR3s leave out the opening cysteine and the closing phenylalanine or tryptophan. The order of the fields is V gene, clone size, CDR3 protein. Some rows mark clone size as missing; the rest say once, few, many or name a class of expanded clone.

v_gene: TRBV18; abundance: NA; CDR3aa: ASSPRSQETQY
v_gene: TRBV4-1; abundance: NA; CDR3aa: ASSQGRAGGSGTNEKLF
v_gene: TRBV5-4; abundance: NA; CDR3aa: ASSLDQGNTGELF
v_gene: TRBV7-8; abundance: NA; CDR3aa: ASSSLAGGNSGANVLT
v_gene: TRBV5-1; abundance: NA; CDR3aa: ASSPGRGVETQY
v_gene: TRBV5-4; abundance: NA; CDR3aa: ASSLWTALLGLSEQY
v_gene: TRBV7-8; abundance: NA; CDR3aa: ASSSWRTNTGELF
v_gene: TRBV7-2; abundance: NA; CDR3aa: ASSFLQRTDTQY
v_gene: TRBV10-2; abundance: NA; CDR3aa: ATKRETQY
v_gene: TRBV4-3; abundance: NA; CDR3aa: ASSPVVGGVYEQY
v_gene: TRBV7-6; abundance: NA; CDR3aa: ASSPRGDTQY
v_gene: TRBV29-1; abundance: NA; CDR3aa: SVEAERLAGPYEQY
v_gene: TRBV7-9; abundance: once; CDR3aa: ASSSGTGDYEQY
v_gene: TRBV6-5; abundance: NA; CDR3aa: ASSSTTGPSGNTIY
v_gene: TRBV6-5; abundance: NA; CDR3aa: ASSYFPTGSSYEQY
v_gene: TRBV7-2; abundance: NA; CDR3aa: ASSLARGGGLTDTQY
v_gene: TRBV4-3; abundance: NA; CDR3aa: ASSQDLSNQPQH
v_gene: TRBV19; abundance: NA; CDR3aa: ASSLTSGGYTGELF
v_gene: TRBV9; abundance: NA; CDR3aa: ASSTGQGAYNEQF
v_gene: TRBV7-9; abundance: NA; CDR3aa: ASSLRANEKLF
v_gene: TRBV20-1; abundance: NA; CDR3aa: SAREPPGAF
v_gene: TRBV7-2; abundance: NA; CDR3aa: ASSLQGAGNQPQH
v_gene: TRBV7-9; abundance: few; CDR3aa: ASSRQGASTDTQY
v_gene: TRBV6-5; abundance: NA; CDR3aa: ASALRDRGAYEQY
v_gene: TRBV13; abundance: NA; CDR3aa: ASSQDRGSNYGYT
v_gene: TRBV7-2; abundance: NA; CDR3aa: ASSLGLAGGQSEQY
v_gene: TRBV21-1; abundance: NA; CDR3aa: ASSLLKGQGAREGWGEQY
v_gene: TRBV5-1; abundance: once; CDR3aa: ASSLDVNNEKLF
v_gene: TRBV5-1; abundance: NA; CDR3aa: ASSEIQGVGTEAF
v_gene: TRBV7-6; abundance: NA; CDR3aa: ASSETGRDGYT
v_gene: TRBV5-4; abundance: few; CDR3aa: ASSLWTGGTEAF
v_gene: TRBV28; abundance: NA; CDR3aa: ASTGTAGGENEQF
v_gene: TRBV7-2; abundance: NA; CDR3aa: ASSLDGYGYT
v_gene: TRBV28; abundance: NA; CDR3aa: ASTPPYSNQPQH
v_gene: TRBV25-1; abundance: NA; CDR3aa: ASRGVRQETQY
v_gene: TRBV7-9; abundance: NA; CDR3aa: ASSPRGGVYNEQF
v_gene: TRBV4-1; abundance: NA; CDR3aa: ASSQDRGPYGYT
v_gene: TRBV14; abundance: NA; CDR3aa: ASSKNWGDTPNQDTQY
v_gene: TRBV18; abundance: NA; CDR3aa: ASSPRAGLGSSAGELF
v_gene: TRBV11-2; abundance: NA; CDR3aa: ASSLGEGIGYT
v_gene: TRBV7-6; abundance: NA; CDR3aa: ASSSRGLGLAGAGANVLT
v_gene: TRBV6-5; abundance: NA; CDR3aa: ASGAKTSGTDTQY
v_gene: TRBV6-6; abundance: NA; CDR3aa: ASSKTSKSYGYT
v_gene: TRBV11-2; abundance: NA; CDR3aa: ASSLGTGTGGTEAF
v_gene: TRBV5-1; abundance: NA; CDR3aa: ASSLQGVNEKLF
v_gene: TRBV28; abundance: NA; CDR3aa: ASSLNKGLGGEAF
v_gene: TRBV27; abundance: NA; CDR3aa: ASNFPDSDTQY
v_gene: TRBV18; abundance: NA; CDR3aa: ASSLFNTGELF
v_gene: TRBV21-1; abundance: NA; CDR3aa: ASTRQGASGNTIY
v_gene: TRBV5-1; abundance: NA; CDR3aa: ASSPPGGETQY
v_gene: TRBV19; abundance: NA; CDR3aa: ASSSRATGTYEQY
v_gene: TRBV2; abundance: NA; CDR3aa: ASSENLAGASSTDTQY
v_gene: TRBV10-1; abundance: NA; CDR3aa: ASSADTTEAF
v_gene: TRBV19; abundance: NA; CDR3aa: ASSAGTQGADTQY
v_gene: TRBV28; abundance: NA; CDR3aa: ASSPGGAGEYEQF